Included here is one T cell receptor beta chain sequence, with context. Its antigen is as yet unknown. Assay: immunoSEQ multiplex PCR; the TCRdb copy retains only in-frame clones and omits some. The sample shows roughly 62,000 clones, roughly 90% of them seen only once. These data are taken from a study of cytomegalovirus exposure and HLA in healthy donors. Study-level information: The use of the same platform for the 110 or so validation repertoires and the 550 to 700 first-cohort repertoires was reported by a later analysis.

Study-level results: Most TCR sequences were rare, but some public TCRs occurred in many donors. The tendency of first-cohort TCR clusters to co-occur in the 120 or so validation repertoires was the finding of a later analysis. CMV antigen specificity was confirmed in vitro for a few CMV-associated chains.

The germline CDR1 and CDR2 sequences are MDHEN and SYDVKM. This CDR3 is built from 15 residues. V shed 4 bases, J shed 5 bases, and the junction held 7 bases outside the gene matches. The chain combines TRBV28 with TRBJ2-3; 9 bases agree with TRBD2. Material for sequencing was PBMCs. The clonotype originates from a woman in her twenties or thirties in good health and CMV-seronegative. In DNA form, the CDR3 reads TGTGCCAGCAGTTCCCTTAGCGGGGGAGGAGATACGCAGTATTTT. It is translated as CASSSLSGGGDTQYF.